Listed here are 18 T cell receptor beta chains from one sample, sequenced in a study of blood T cells in healthy people across ages. The authors ran a second PCR of roughly 6 to 12 cycles using a sample-barcoded 5' primer and a J-beta primer mix. TCRdb reprocessed the 5' RACE reads with MiXCR, giving one entry per CDR3 protein. The sample has some 550,000 distinct CDR3 sequences, under 55% seen once. Sequencing was carried out using blood. The receptor source for this set is a man older than 75 in good health.

The CDR3 DNA sequence: TGTGCCATAGCGGCTCAACAAGAGACCCAGTACTTC. Encoded protein: CAIAAQQETQYF. This chain links TRBV10-3 with TRBJ2-5; D is possibly TRBD2 (5 bases). Germline lookup yields CDR1 ENHRY and CDR2 SYGVKD. The CDR3 length is 12 residues. V lost 9 bases and J 2 bases, leaving 10 bases between the germline ends.

About this clonotype: Mismatch with germline at one junction end may stem from a read error. This chain links TRBV12-3 or TRBV12-4 with TRBJ2-7; 9 bases map to TRBD1. This CDR3 spans 14 amino acids. The CDR3 sequence: CAGSFPDRGYEQYF. CDR3 in DNA: TGTGCCGGCAGTTTTCCGGACAGGGGCTACGAGCAGTACTTC.

The CDR3 is CASSHPGVNTEAFF. In DNA, the CDR3 is TGTGCCAGCAGCCACCCCGGGGTGAACACTGAAGCTTTCTTT. The chain employs TRBV4-2 and TRBJ1-1; D is unresolved. The length of the CDR3 is 14 residues. Germline CDR1 is LGHNA and CDR2 is YNFKEQ. Trimming stripped 3 bases from V and 0 bases from J, with 8 bases between.

Comments on this clonotype: One base away lies a much larger clone, so this may be a sequencing read error. V gene TRBV27 combines with J gene TRBJ2-3; D gene uncertain. The V end lost 5 bases, the J end lost 2 bases, and 11 bases lay between the germline ends. The germline gives CDR1 MNHEY, CDR2 SMNVEV (reference sequence). This CDR3 is built from 14 residues. The CDR3 is CASSVFALTDTQYF. The CDR3 DNA reads TGTGCCAGCAGTGTATTCGCCCTCACAGATACGCAGTATTTT.

The chain is built from TRBV20-1 and TRBJ2-7; D uncertain. Trimming took off 3 bases at V and 6 bases at J, with 9 bases between the two ends. CDR3 length equals 11 residues. Germline CDR1 reads DFQATT; CDR2 reads SNEGSKA (reference sequence). The CDR3 nucleotides are TGCAGTGCTAGTAGGAGACGCGAGCAGTACTTC. This gives the protein CSASRRREQYF.

About this clonotype itself: This clone may be a read error of a much larger clone one base away. The V call is TRBV25-1, the J call TRBJ2-1; possibly TRBD1 for D (5 bases). The CDR3 consists of 13 residues. Germline values: CDR1 MGHDK, CDR2 SYGVNS. CDR3: CASSEAGNNERFF. Written as DNA, the CDR3 is TGTGCCAGCAGTGAGGCAGGGAACAATGAGCGGTTCTTC.

V gene TRBV20-1 combines with J gene TRBJ1-1; D is ambiguous. This CDR3 is built from 14 residues. CDR1 and CDR2 (germline): DFQATT, SNEGSKA (reference sequence). Between the trimmed V and J ends, which lost 4 bases and 4 bases, there was a span of 16 bases. CDR3 bases: TGCAGTGCTACCCCTTTGGTTGGGCGCACTGAAGCTTTCTTT. Protein product: CSATPLVGRTEAFF.

This chain uses TRBV20-1 with TRBJ2-7, with 8 bases aligning to TRBD2. This CDR3 comprises 17 residues. V shed 0 bases and J 4 bases; nucleotides not matched to a gene: 14. Germline values: CDR1 DFQATT, CDR2 SNEGSKA (reference sequence). For the CDR3, the DNA is TGCAGTGCTAGAGATTCCCAGAAGCGGGAGATACTATACGAGCAGTACTTC. It translates to CSARDSQKREILYEQYF.

This chain connects TRBV25-1 to TRBJ2-7; D uncertain. The germline gives CDR1 MGHDK, CDR2 SYGVNS. The CDR3 is 13 residues long. The germline V and J ends were trimmed by 3 bases and 0 bases, with 6 bases remaining between them. The CDR3 DNA follows: TGTGCCAGCAGTGACGCTCCCTCCTACGAGCAGTACTTC. Translated, it gives CASSDAPSYEQYF.

The chain recombines TRBV20-1 with TRBJ2-7; a weak D match, TRBD2 (7 bases). CDR3 length equals 13 residues. Germline loops: CDR1 DFQATT, CDR2 SNEGSKA (reference sequence). V lost 6 bases, J lost 4 bases, and 16 bases lay in between. CDR3 loop: CSAQPGGAYEQYF. As DNA, the CDR3 is TGCAGTGCCCAGCCGGGGGGCGCGTACGAGCAGTACTTC.

The chain is built from TRBV7-2 and TRBJ2-3; the D is unclear. The CDR3 runs to 12 residues. Per the germline V gene, CDR1 is SGHTA and CDR2 is FQGNSA. V lost 8 bases, J lost 2 bases, and 8 bases lay in between. The CDR3 sequence: CASSKTTDTQYF. CDR3 coding DNA: TGTGCCAGCTCCAAGACCACAGATACGCAGTATTTT.

The CDR3 coding sequence is TGTGCCAGCCGAAGTAACGGGAATTCACCCCTCCACTTT. Translated, it gives CASRSNGNSPLHF. V usage is TRBV27 and J usage is TRBJ1-6; D uncertain. This CDR3 is 13 amino acids long. V was trimmed by 8 bases and J by 7 bases, leaving 12 bases between them. Germline V gives CDR1 MNHEY, CDR2 SMNVEV (reference sequence).

The rearrangement uses TRBV7-3 and TRBJ2-7; D gene uncertain. This CDR3 has 15 amino acids. The V end lost 3 bases, the J end lost 6 bases, and 18 bases lay between the germline ends. Germline assignment: CDR1 SGHTA and CDR2 FQGTGA. CDR3 bases: TGTGCCAGCAGCTTGGGTTCAGTCTTTAAATGCGAGCAGTACTTC. Translating it yields CASSLGSVFKCEQYF.

This clonotype has only a few counts. The chain is built from TRBV2 and TRBJ2-1; D ambiguous. The CDR3 spans 14 residues. Trimming shortened V by 3 bases and J by 0 bases, and 6 bases separated the two germline ends. Germline V CDR1 and CDR2: SNHLY, FYNNEI. CDR3 DNA sequence: TGTGCCAGCAGTGATGGCGGCTCCTACAATGAGCAGTTCTTC. Residues: CASSDGGSYNEQFF.

This clonotype was picked up a small number of times. This chain links TRBV7-8 with TRBJ2-7, with D perhaps matching TRBD1 (6 bases). The CDR3 is made up of 15 amino acids. Trimming took off 3 bases at V and 2 bases at J, with 14 bases between the two ends. CDR1 is SGHVS and CDR2 is FQNEAQ in the germline V gene. CDR3: CASSFGGAGTYEQYF. In DNA form, the CDR3 reads TGTGCCAGCAGCTTTGGGGGCGCAGGGACCTACGAGCAGTACTTC.

The chain joins TRBV9 to TRBJ2-5; the D gene is possibly TRBD1 (6 bases). The germline V gene encodes CDR1 SGDLS and CDR2 YYNGEE. Trimming shortened V by 4 bases and J by 5 bases, and 15 bases separated the two germline ends. CDR3 length: 14 amino acids. DNA of the CDR3: TGTGCCAGCAGCCCAGGGACACGGGCGGAGACCCAGTACTTC. The encoded protein is CASSPGTRAETQYF.

This clonotype was found a few times. The rearrangement joins TRBV5-1 to TRBJ2-3, with D perhaps matching TRBD2 (5 bases). This CDR3 comprises 15 residues. Trimming shortened V by 5 bases and J by 2 bases, and 15 bases separated the two germline ends. Germline V lookup: CDR1 SGHRS, CDR2 YFSETQ. The DNA for the CDR3 is TGCGCCAGCAGTCCGGCGGGTTATAACACAGATACGCAGTATTTT. Its protein product is CASSPAGYNTDTQYF. The full variable domain, completed using reference TRBV5-1 and TRBJ2-3, is KAGVTQTPRYLIKTRGQQVTLSCSPISGHRSVSWYQQTPGQGLQFLFEYFSETQRNKGNFPGRFSGRQFSNSRSEMNVSTLELGDSALYLCASSPAGYNTDTQYFGPGTRLTVL.

The chain is built from TRBV4-2 and TRBJ2-1, with TRBD1 as a possible D gene (6 bases). V dropped 4 bases and J dropped 4 bases, with 11 bases sitting between them. From germline, CDR1 is LGHNA and CDR2 YNFKEQ. The CDR3 runs 14 residues. The CDR3 sequence is CASSPDRFYNEQFF. The CDR3 DNA reads as TGTGCCAGCAGCCCCGACAGGTTTTACAATGAGCAGTTCTTC.